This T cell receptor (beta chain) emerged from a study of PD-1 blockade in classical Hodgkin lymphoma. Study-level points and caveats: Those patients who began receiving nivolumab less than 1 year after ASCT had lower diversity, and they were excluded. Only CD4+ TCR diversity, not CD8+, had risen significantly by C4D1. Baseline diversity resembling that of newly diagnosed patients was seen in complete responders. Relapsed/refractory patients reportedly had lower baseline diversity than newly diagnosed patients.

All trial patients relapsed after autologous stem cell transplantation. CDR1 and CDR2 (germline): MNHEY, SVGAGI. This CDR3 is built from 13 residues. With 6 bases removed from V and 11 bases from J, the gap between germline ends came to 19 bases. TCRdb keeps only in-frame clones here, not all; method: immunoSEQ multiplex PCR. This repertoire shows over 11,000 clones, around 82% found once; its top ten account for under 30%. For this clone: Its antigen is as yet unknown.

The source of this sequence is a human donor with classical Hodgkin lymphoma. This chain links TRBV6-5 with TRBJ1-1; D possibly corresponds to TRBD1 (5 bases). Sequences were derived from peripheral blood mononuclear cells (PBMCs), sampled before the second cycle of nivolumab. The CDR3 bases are TGTGCCAGCAGAGTCCGGGGGAGGGCTCAGGCTTTCTTT. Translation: CASRVRGRAQAFF.